The clone carrying this T cell receptor beta chain appeared many times. As for time point: sample taken at primary tumor resection. Unsorted whole RNA of tumor, nontumor lung or frozen PBMC was sequenced. The CDR3 is 13 residues long. The ends were cut back, 2 bases at V and 8 bases at J, with 10 bases in the middle. CDR1 and CDR2 (germline): MRHNA, SNTAGT. Every individual TCR cDNA molecule carried its own unique molecular identifier, which allowed correction of PCR and sequencing errors. TCRdb reanalysed the 5' RACE reads using MiXCR and keeps one entry per CDR3 protein. The sample consists of about 38,000 distinct CDR3 sequences, roughly 7.4% of them appearing once. This sample stems from a study of spatial heterogeneity in lung cancer.

The receptor comes from a male donor with early-stage non-small cell lung cancer. V gene TRBV6-4 combines with J gene TRBJ2-1; tentative D call: TRBD2 (7 bases). The sequencing here drew on PBMCs, taken at surgery. For the CDR3, the DNA is TGTGCCAGCAGTGACCGCGGGGGCGATGAGCAGTTCTTC. Translation: CASSDRGGDEQFF.